The present entry profiles one TCR beta chain with its context. Repertoires were generated with immunoSEQ multiplex PCR, while TCRdb's copy carries only in-frame clones and drops some. Altogether some 74,000 clones are present, roughly three quarters being singletons, with the ten largest covering around 10%. The sample comes from a study of blood T cell repertoires in COVID-19. Looking at the study overall: The study drew acute and convalescent COVID-19 samples from the United States, Italy and Spain.

Germline lookup yields CDR1 MNHEY and CDR2 SVGEGT. There are 18 residues in the CDR3. Between the trimmed V and J ends, which lost 3 bases and 8 bases, there was a span of 26 bases. The receptor was isolated from a woman aged 50 to 60 with acute or convalescent COVID-19. The chain combines TRBV6-2 or TRBV6-3 with TRBJ2-1, with no clear D. The sequencing sample was made of peripheral blood. CDR3 amino acids: CASSYDVRGGLRVDEQFF. The CDR3 DNA follows: TGTGCCAGCAGTTATGACGTTCGCGGCGGTCTCCGGGTCGATGAGCAGTTCTTC.